Listed here are 18 T cell receptor beta chains from one sample, sequenced in a study of low-dose radiotherapy and immunotherapy resistance in tumors. As to time point: before trial treatment. TRAV and TRBV primers primed cDNA for both TCRalpha and TCRbeta. TCRs were amplified for approximately 21 PCR cycles with a constant-region primer and V-primer adapter. MiXCR was run by TCRdb on the reads, yielding one entry per CDR3 protein. The profile shows about 60,000 distinct CDR3 sequences, around 27% of them singletons. Sample: PBMCs, taken before treatment. The receptors were gathered from a male donor with prostate cancer.

This clonotype was counted at least ten times. The gene calls are TRBV2 and TRBJ2-7; D unresolved. Germline V gene data show CDR1 as SNHLY and CDR2 as FYNNEI. V dropped 2 bases and J dropped 6 bases, with 5 bases sitting between them. The CDR3 spans 11 residues. CDR3 sequence reads: CASSEKIEQYF. The CDR3, as DNA: TGTGCCAGCAGTGAAAAGATCGAGCAGTACTTC.

The table lists this clonotype with many counts. The gene calls are TRBV9 and TRBJ1-6; a weak D match, TRBD1 (5 bases). This CDR3 region has 14 residues. The V end lost 3 bases, the J end lost 7 bases, and 11 bases lay between the germline ends. Germline lookup yields CDR1 SGDLS and CDR2 YYNGEE. CDR3 bases: TGTGCCAGCAGCGGGGGGGACGGAAATTCACCCCTCCACTTT. It specifies CASSGGDGNSPLHF. The whole variable domain, remainder taken from reference TRBV9 and TRBJ1-6, is DSGVTQTPKHLITATGQRVTLRCSPRSGDLSVYWYQQSLDQGLQFLIQYYNGEERAKGNILERFSAQQFPDLHSELNLSSLELGDSALYFCASSGGDGNSPLHFGNGTRLTVT.

This clonotype showed up many times. The CDR3 region is CATDTVSNEQFF. The CDR3 DNA is TGTGCCACCGACACGGTGTCCAATGAGCAGTTCTTC. The chain recombines TRBV28 with TRBJ2-1; D remains ambiguous. CDR1 and CDR2 from the germline V gene are MDHEN and SYDVKM. Deletions cut 10 bases from V and 6 bases from J, with 13 bases between. The CDR3 is 12 residues long.

This clonotype appeared a single time. The rearrangement uses TRBV19 and TRBJ1-4; D call uncertain. The CDR3 is 14 amino acids. Per germline, CDR1 LNHDA and CDR2 SQIVND (reference sequence). In DNA, the CDR3 is TGTGCTTCAAAGACGGCTGCAACTAATGAAAAACTGTTTTTT. This codes for CASKTAATNEKLFF.

This clonotype came up many times. The V gene is TRBV20-1, the J gene TRBJ1-5; D is unclear. Trimming left V 2 bases short and J 4 bases short, with 6 bases between. The CDR3 loop spans 12 amino acids. Germline CDR1 is DFQATT and CDR2 is SNEGSKA (reference sequence). The DNA of the CDR3 is TGCAGTGCTAGAAGCCAAAATCAGCCCCAGCATTTT. As protein: CSARSQNQPQHF.

In its sample, this clonotype was seen many times. The chain uses TRBV20-1 and TRBJ2-7, with D possibly matching TRBD1 (6 bases). Trimming took 7 bases from V and 5 from J, leaving 12 bases between them. CDR3 length: 11 amino acids. In germline, CDR1 is DFQATT, CDR2 SNEGSKA (reference sequence). DNA of the CDR3: TGCAGTGTGGGTCCAGGGGACGAGCAGTACTTC. This gives the protein CSVGPGDEQYF.

This rearrangement joins TRBV20-1 to TRBJ1-5, with TRBD1 matching over 12 bases. Germline CDR1 reads DFQATT; CDR2 reads SNEGSKA (reference sequence). The trim removed 5 bases at V and 7 bases at J, leaving 9 bases unmatched. The CDR3 extends over 15 amino acids. The CDR3 region is CSAGPGTGGGQPQHF. The CDR3 nucleotides read TGCAGTGCTGGGCCCGGGACAGGGGGCGGACAGCCCCAGCATTTT.

There are many counts of this clonotype. This chain joins TRBV11-2 and TRBJ2-2; 9 bases align to TRBD2. V dropped 3 bases and J dropped 1; count of bases not matched to a gene: 3. The CDR3 sequence is 16 residues long. The germline V gene encodes CDR1 SGHAT and CDR2 FQNNGV. Here the CDR3 DNA reads TGTGCCAGCAGCTTCGGGACTAGCAGGAACACCGGGGAGCTGTTTTTT. It encodes CASSFGTSRNTGELFF.

There are many counts of this clonotype. The genes are TRBV29-1 and TRBJ1-1; D unresolved. CDR1 SQVTM and CDR2 ANQGSEA come from the germline V gene. V lost 0 bases to trimming and J lost 0 bases, with 8 bases between them. CDR3 length: 14 amino acids. The CDR3 is CSVEDSVMNTEAFF. The CDR3 DNA sequence: TGCAGCGTTGAAGATTCCGTCATGAACACTGAAGCTTTCTTT. Using reference TRBV29-1 and TRBJ1-1 for the parts outside the CDR3, the full variable domain is SAVISQKPSRDICQRGTSLTIQCQVDSQVTMMFWYRQQPGQSLTLIATANQGSEATYESGFVIDKFPISRPNLTFSTLTVSNMSPEDSSIYLCSVEDSVMNTEAFFGQGTRLTVV.

V and J are TRBV28 and TRBJ2-1; the D is unclear. This CDR3 comprises 10 residues. The germline CDR1 and CDR2 sequences are MDHEN and SYDVKM. V was clipped by 10 bases and J by 4 bases, with 5 bases between them. The CDR3 DNA reads as TGTGCCACCGTATACAATGAGCAGTTCTTC. Translation gives CATVYNEQFF.

J is TRBJ2-7 and V is TRBV19; 9 bases map to TRBD2. CDR1 LNHDA and CDR2 SQIVND come from the germline V gene (reference sequence). The ends lost 6 bases at V and 3 bases at J; junction bases unmatched: 9. The CDR3 loop spans 15 amino acids. This CDR3 is CASSLDGREGYEQYF. For the CDR3, the DNA is TGTGCCAGTAGCCTTGATGGGCGGGAGGGCTACGAGCAGTACTTC.

This clonotype has at least ten counts. J is TRBJ2-7 and V is TRBV19, with 10 bases fitting TRBD2. CDR1 and CDR2 (germline): LNHDA, SQIVND (reference sequence). The trim removed 5 bases at V and 5 bases at J, leaving 6 bases unmatched. The CDR3 loop spans 14 amino acids. The CDR3 loop is CASSALAGTNEQYF. CDR3 bases: TGTGCCAGTAGTGCACTAGCGGGAACGAACGAGCAGTACTTC.

Of note for this clonotype: A far more abundant clone sits one base away, making this likely a read error. The chain is built from TRBV7-3 and TRBJ2-1; D unclear. Germline loops: CDR1 SGHTA, CDR2 FQGTGA. Trimming removed 5 bases at V and 6 bases at J, with 17 bases between. The CDR3 runs 15 residues. CDR3 loop: CASSQASFGSNEQFF. The CDR3 coding sequence is TGTGCCAGCAGCCAAGCCAGTTTCGGTTCCAATGAGCAGTTCTTC.

About this clonotype: It is likely a read error: a sequence one base away is far more abundant. The rearrangement joins TRBV6-6 to TRBJ2-2; 11 bases agree with TRBD2. Germline V gene lookup returns CDR1 MNHNY and CDR2 SVGAGI (reference sequence). Trimming cost V 3 bases and J 8 bases; bases outside gene matches: 11. The CDR3 loop spans 17 amino acids. The CDR3 region has the DNA TGTGCCAGCAGTTATTTGAGGACTAGCGGGCCCTCGGGGGAGCTGTTTTTT. As protein: CASSYLRTSGPSGELFF.

Many counts were recorded for this clonotype. The rearrangement joins TRBV15 to TRBJ2-7; unclear D gene. V lost 0 bases to trimming and J lost 3 bases, with 3 bases between them. Germline V gene sequence: CDR1 LNHNV, CDR2 YYDKDF (reference sequence). The CDR3 has 12 residues. The CDR3 protein is CATSRDFYEQYF. Written as DNA, the CDR3 is TGTGCCACCAGCAGAGATTTCTACGAGCAGTACTTC.

This clonotype was counted many times. The chain uses TRBV28 and TRBJ2-7; TRBD1 agrees at 7 bases. The CDR3 covers 14 residues. V lost 5 bases and J lost 1; bases outside the gene matches: 5. The germline gives CDR1 MDHEN, CDR2 SYDVKM. The DNA for the CDR3 is TGTGCCAGCAGTGGGCAGGGGGTATCCTACGAGCAGTACTTC. Protein product: CASSGQGVSYEQYF. The full variable domain, its missing parts supplied by reference TRBV28 and TRBJ2-7, is DVKVTQSSRYLVKRTGEKVFLECVQDMDHENMFWYRQDPGLGLRLIYFSYDVKMKEKGDIPEGYSVSREKKERFSLILESASTNQTSMYLCASSGQGVSYEQYFGPGTRLTVT.

This clonotype was observed at least ten times. The chain is built from TRBV6-1 and TRBJ2-7, with D unresolved. Per the germline V gene, CDR1 is MNHNS and CDR2 is SASEGT. Trimming cost V 0 bases and J 9 bases, with 12 bases left between them. The length of the CDR3 is 13 residues. The CDR3 sequence: CASSEADLKAQYF. CDR3 sequence (DNA): TGTGCCAGCAGTGAAGCGGATCTCAAAGCGCAGTACTTC.

This clonotype has just a few counts. CDR3 sequence (DNA): TGTGCCAGCAGCCAACAGCCCGGGAGGGGTCAGCCCCAGCATTTT. Translating gives CASSQQPGRGQPQHF. The rearrangement joins TRBV27 to TRBJ1-5, with D perhaps TRBD1 (5 bases). CDR1 is MNHEY and CDR2 is SMNVEV in the germline V gene (reference sequence). The CDR3 runs to 15 residues. V lost 6 bases and J 6 bases, leaving 18 bases between the germline ends.